This TCR beta chain comes out of a study of shared clonotypes between healthy human individuals. Points from the study as a whole: Naive subsets generally had larger estimated richness than memory subsets.

The deep-level immunoSEQ assay was used. Assay: immunoSEQ multiplex PCR; the TCRdb copy retains only in-frame clones and omits some. The sample holds hundreds of thousands of clones, roughly 96% seen once. The CDR3 loop spans 13 amino acids. Germline values: CDR1 GTSNPN, CDR2 SVGIG (reference sequence). Trimming removed 4 bases from V and 3 bases from J, with 13 bases in between. About this clone: Its antigen remains unknown.

CD45RO negativity and positive selection for CCR7 defined naive CD8 cells, a population that excluded terminally differentiated effector memory CD45RA+ cells. Specimen: naive CD8+ T cells sorted from blood. This receptor was taken from a woman under 40 in good health. The chain couples TRBV30 to TRBJ2-7, with D uncertain. CDR3 nucleotides: TGTGCCTGGACTCCGGGCATCGACTACGAGCAGTACTTC. Its protein is CAWTPGIDYEQYF.